This TCR beta chain was sequenced during a study of blood T cell repertoires in COVID-19. Study details: The origin of the acute and convalescent COVID-19 samples was the United States, Italy and Spain. PBMCs, B-cell-depleted T cells, or T cells provided the cDNA or gDNA that made up the material.

The method was immunoSEQ multiplex PCR; TCRdb's version includes in-frame clones alone and lacks a portion of them. The sample yields some 220,000 clones, around 82% seen once. Trimming removed 3 bases from V and 5 bases from J, with 9 bases in between. The germline V gene encodes CDR1 MDHEN and CDR2 SYDVKM. CDR3 length: 13 residues. The source of this sequence is a woman in her seventies with acute or convalescent COVID-19. Sequencing used peripheral blood. V is TRBV28 and J is TRBJ2-3; D may be TRBD2 (5 bases). CDR3 nucleotides: TGTGCCAGCAGTTTTAGCGCAGGAGATACGCAGTATTTT. Translation: CASSFSAGDTQYF.